What follows are 18 T cell receptor beta chains derived from one specimen sequenced in a study of cytomegalovirus exposure and HLA in healthy donors. The PCR contained 60 Vbeta and 13 Jbeta primers. TCRdb's copy holds only in-frame clones and misses some; the assay was immunoSEQ multiplex PCR. The table lists 70,000 to 95,000 clones, around 77% of them singletons, with 3.3% in the top ten. The sample was PBMCs. These receptor sequences come from a man aged 50 to 59 in good health and CMV-seronegative.

CDR3 amino acids: CASSLAPNNEQFF. DNA of the CDR3: TGCGCCAGCAGCTTGGCCCCCAACAATGAGCAGTTCTTC. J is TRBJ2-1 and V is TRBV5-1; D uncertain. V shed 0 bases and J shed 5 bases, with 6 bases lying between them. CDR3 size: 13 residues. The germline CDR1 and CDR2 sequences are SGHRS and YFSETQ.

The V gene is TRBV18, the J gene TRBJ2-2; D unclear. V dropped 0 bases and J dropped 1 base, with 9 bases sitting between them. The length of the CDR3 is 16 residues. Germline V gene sequence: CDR1 KGHSH, CDR2 LQKENI. The chain's CDR3 is CASSPPNGLNTGELFF. Written as DNA, the CDR3 is TGTGCCAGCTCACCACCGAATGGCCTGAACACCGGGGAGCTGTTTTTT.

This chain joins TRBV20-1 and TRBJ2-5, with D unclear. The CDR3 runs 10 residues. V lost 5 bases and J 3 bases, leaving 4 bases between the germline ends. The germline V gene has CDR1 DFQATT and CDR2 SNEGSKA (reference sequence). The CDR3 nucleotides are TGCAGTGCTGAGAAAGAGACCCAGTACTTC. Protein sequence: CSAEKETQYF.

The chain carries TRBV11-2 and TRBJ1-5; possibly TRBD1 for D (5 bases). V shed 4 bases and J shed 3 bases, with 22 bases lying between them. From germline, CDR1 is SGHAT and CDR2 FQNNGV. The CDR3 runs to 18 residues. CDR3 loop: CASSWSFRQTTYNQPQHF. In DNA, the CDR3 is TGTGCCAGCAGCTGGAGCTTCCGACAGACAACTTACAATCAGCCCCAGCATTTT.

This clone has just a few counts. The chain has TRBV7-9 and TRBJ2-5; maybe TRBD2 (6 bases). V was clipped by 5 bases and J by 5 bases, with 18 bases between them. CDR1 and CDR2 from the germline V gene are SEHNR and FQNEAQ (reference sequence). This CDR3 spans 15 amino acids. DNA of the CDR3: TGTGCCAGCAGCAAAGGGACTCCCCTGGGGGAGACCCAGTACTTC. Translated: CASSKGTPLGETQYF.

V is TRBV5-6 and J is TRBJ1-6, with D tentatively TRBD1 (6 bases). Germline values: CDR1 SGHDT, CDR2 YYEEEE. CDR3 size: 18 residues. V was shortened by 0 bases and J by 9 bases, with 22 bases between the two germline ends. CDR3 DNA sequence: TGTGCCAGCAGCTTGGCATTCGGTCAGGGGCTAAAAGGTTCACCCCTCCACTTT. Its translation: CASSLAFGQGLKGSPLHF.

The chain recombines TRBV27 with TRBJ2-2; D call uncertain. The CDR3 extends over 14 amino acids. V was pared by 6 bases and J by 7 bases, with 15 bases between. Germline CDR1 MNHEY, CDR2 SMNVEV (reference sequence). In DNA, the CDR3 is TGTGCCAGCAGCCCACTTCCTCTTGGCGGGGAGCTGTTTTTT. Its translation is CASSPLPLGGELFF.

A few counts support this clone. The chain employs TRBV11-2 and TRBJ2-1; D might be TRBD2 (6 bases). Germline V gives CDR1 SGHAT, CDR2 FQNNGV. Trimming shortened V by 5 bases and J by 5 bases, and 22 bases separated the two germline ends. This CDR3 region has 17 residues. The CDR3: CASSRGVSGQTNNEQFF. DNA for the CDR3: TGTGCCAGCAGCCGAGGGGTTAGCGGCCAAACTAACAATGAGCAGTTCTTC.

A single count supports this clone. J is TRBJ2-5 and V is TRBV25-1, with 8 bases fitting TRBD2. Germline lookup yields CDR1 MGHDK and CDR2 SYGVNS. The CDR3 has 14 residues. Trimming removed 4 bases from V and 5 bases from J; junction bases left unmatched: 6. The chain's CDR3 is CASSVGRGSETQYF. CDR3 in DNA: TGTGCCAGCAGTGTCGGGAGGGGCTCGGAGACCCAGTACTTC.

This chain's CDR3 is CASSQTQNQPQHF. The CDR3 DNA is TGTGCCAGCTCACAAACACAGAATCAGCCCCAGCATTTT. The V call is TRBV18, the J call TRBJ1-5, with D hard to call. The CDR3 covers 13 residues. Germline CDR1 and CDR2: KGHSH and LQKENI. The V gene lost 4 bases and the J gene lost 4 bases, with 8 bases spanning the gap.

This sequence joins TRBV27 and TRBJ2-7, with D possibly matching TRBD2 (6 bases). This CDR3 has 14 residues. Germline loops: CDR1 MNHEY, CDR2 SMNVEV (reference sequence). Trimming took 4 bases from V and 3 from J, leaving 13 bases between them. The CDR3, as DNA: TGTGCCAGCAGTTCGGAGGGGCCGAACTACGAGCAGTACTTC. Its protein product is CASSSEGPNYEQYF.

This clone has a handful of counts. This rearrangement joins TRBV5-4 to TRBJ2-1, with 9 nucleotides matching TRBD1. Unmatched junction bases numbered 9, after V lost 2 bases and J lost 6 bases. In germline, CDR1 is SGHNT, CDR2 YYREEE (reference sequence). This CDR3 has 16 amino acids. DNA for the CDR3: TGTGCCAGCAGCTTAGGGGGGACAGGGAGGGGCAATGAGCAGTTCTTC. Protein: CASSLGGTGRGNEQFF.

A word on this clone: At one boundary the junction diverges from the germline segment, which might be a read error. CDR3 coding DNA: TGTGCTAGCAGCGCTCGGGATGGGGGCCGCTCCTACAATGAGCAGTTCTTC. It is translated as CASSARDGGRSYNEQFF. The J gene is TRBJ2-1, the V gene TRBV7-7, with D possibly being TRBD1 (6 bases). The V gene's germline CDR1 is SSHAT and CDR2 FNYEAQ (reference sequence). This CDR3 region has 17 residues.

CDR3 nucleotide sequence: TGTGCCAGCAGCACCACAGGGAAAAACACTGAAGCTTTCTTT. Translating gives CASSTTGKNTEAFF. The genes are TRBV7-9 and TRBJ1-1; tentative D call: TRBD1 (6 bases). CDR3 length equals 14 residues. CDR1 is SEHNR, CDR2 FQNEAQ, per germline (reference sequence). Trimming pared 5 bases from V and 2 bases from J, leaving 12 bases between.

The CDR3 bases are TGTGCCAGTAGTATAACGGGGGGTGGCAATCAGCCCCAGCATTTT. Translation: CASSITGGGNQPQHF. The J gene is TRBJ1-5, the V gene TRBV19; possible D gene TRBD1, 5 bases. The germline V gene has CDR1 LNHDA and CDR2 SQIVND (reference sequence). V dropped 2 bases and J dropped 2 bases, with 10 bases sitting between them. CDR3 length: 15 residues.

The chain combines TRBV2 with TRBJ2-2; possibly TRBD1 for D (6 bases). Germline V gives CDR1 SNHLY, CDR2 FYNNEI. There are 15 residues in the CDR3. Trimming left V 6 bases short and J 1 base short, with 12 bases between. The CDR3 DNA follows: TGTGCCAGCAGAACCGGGACAATGAACACCGGGGAGCTGTTTTTT. Its protein is CASRTGTMNTGELFF.

The chain links TRBV28 to TRBJ1-5; 7 bases align to TRBD1. The CDR3 extends over 14 amino acids. From germline, CDR1 is MDHEN and CDR2 SYDVKM. Trimming at V came to 7 bases and at J to 4 bases, leaving 7 bases not matched to a gene. CDR3 coding DNA: TGTGCCAGCACCTCGGACAGGACTAATCAGCCCCAGCATTTT. Translation gives CASTSDRTNQPQHF.

In this sample, this clone turned up a few times. This rearrangement joins TRBV7-2 to TRBJ1-2; 7 nucleotides agree with TRBD1. Trimming cost V 7 bases and J 7 bases; bases outside gene matches: 6. From germline, CDR1 is SGHTA and CDR2 FQGNSA. The CDR3 sequence is 12 residues long. The CDR3 DNA follows: TGTGCCAGCACCTCAGGGGGGCCTGGCTACACCTTC. This gives the protein CASTSGGPGYTF.